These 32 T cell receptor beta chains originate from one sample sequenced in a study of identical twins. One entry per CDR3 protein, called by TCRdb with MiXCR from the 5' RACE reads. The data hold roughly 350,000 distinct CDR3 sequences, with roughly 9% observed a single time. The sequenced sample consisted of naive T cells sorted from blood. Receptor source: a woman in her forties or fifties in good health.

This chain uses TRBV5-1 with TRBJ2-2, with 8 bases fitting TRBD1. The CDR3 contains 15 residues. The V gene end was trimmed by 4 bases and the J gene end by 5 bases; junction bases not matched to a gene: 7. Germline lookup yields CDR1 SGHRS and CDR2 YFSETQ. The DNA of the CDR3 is TGCGCCAGCAGCGTGGACAGGGTGAAAACCGGGGAGCTGTTTTTT. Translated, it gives CASSVDRVKTGELFF.

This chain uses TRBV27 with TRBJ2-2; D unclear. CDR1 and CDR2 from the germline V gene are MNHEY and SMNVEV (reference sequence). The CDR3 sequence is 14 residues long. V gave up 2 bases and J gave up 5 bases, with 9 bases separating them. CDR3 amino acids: CASSLDWITGELFF. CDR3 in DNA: TGTGCCAGCAGTTTAGATTGGATAACCGGGGAGCTGTTTTTT.

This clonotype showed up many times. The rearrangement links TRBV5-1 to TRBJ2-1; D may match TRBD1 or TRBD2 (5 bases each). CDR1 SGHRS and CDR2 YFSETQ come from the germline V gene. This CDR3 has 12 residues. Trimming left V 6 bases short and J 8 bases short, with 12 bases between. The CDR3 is CASMRRDDEQFF. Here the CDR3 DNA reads TGCGCCAGCATGCGAAGGGACGATGAGCAGTTCTTC.

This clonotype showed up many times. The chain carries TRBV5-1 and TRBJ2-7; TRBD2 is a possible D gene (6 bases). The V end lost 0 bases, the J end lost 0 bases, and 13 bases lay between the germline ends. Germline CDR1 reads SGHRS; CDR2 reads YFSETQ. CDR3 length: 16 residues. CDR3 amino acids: CASSLVVAESSYEQYF. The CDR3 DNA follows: TGCGCCAGCAGCTTGGTTGTAGCGGAGAGCTCCTACGAGCAGTACTTC.

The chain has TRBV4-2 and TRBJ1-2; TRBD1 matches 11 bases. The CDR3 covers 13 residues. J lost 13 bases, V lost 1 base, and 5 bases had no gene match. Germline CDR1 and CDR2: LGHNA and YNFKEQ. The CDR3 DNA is TGTGCCAGCAGCCAAGGAGGAGGGACAGGGGGCACCTTC. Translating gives CASSQGGGTGGTF.

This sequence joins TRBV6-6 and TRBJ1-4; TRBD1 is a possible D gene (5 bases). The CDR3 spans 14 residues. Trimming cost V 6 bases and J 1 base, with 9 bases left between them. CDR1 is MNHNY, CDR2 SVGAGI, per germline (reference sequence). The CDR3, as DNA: TGTGCCAGCAGGCGGGGGGGAACTAATGAAAAACTGTTTTTT. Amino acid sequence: CASRRGGTNEKLFF.

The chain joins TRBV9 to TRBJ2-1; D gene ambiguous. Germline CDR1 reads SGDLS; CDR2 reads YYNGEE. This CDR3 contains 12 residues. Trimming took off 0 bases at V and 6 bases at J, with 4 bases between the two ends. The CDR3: CASSVGLNEQFF. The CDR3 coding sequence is TGTGCCAGCAGCGTAGGGCTCAATGAGCAGTTCTTC.

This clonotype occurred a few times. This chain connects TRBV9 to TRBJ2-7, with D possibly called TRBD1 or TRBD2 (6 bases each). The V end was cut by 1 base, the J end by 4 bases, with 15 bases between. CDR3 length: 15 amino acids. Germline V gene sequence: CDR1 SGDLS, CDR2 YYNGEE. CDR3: CASSVSPGAEYEQYF. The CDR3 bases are TGTGCCAGCAGCGTATCACCGGGGGCTGAGTACGAGCAGTACTTC.

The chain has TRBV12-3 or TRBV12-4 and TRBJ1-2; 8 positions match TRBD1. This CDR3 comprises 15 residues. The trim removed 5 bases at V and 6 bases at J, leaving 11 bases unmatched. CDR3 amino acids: CASSALPTGADGYTF. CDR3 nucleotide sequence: TGTGCCAGCAGTGCCCTCCCGACAGGGGCCGATGGCTACACCTTC.

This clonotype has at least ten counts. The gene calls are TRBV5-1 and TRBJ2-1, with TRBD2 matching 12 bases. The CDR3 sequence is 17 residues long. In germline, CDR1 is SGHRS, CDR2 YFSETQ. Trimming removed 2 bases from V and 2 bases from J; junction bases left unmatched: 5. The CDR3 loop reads CASSLYRTSGTYNEQFF. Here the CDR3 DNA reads TGCGCCAGCAGCTTATACCGGACTAGCGGGACCTACAATGAGCAGTTCTTC.

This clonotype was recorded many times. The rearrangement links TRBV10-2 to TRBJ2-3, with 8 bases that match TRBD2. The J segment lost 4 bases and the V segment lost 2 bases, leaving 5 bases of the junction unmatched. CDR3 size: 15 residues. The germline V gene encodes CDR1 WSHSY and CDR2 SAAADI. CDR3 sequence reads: CASSERGGASDTQYF. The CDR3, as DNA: TGCGCCAGCAGTGAGCGGGGGGGGGCGTCAGATACGCAGTATTTT.

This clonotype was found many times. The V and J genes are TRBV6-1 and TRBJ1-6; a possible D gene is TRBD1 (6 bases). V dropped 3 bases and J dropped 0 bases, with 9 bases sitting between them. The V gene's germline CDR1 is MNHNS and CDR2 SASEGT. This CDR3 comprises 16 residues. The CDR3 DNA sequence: TGTGCCAGCAGTGAGATCAGGGGCTCCTATAATTCACCCCTCCACTTT. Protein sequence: CASSEIRGSYNSPLHF.

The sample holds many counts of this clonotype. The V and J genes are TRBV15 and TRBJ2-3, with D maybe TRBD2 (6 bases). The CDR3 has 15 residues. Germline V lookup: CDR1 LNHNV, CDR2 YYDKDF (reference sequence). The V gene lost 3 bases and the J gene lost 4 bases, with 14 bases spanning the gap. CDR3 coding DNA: TGTGCCACCAGCAGCCCCCGGAGGGCGTCAGATACGCAGTATTTT. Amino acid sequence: CATSSPRRASDTQYF. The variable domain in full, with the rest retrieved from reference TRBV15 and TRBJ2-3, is DAMVIQNPRYQVTQFGKPVTLSCSQTLNHNVMYWYQQKSSQAPKLLFHYYDKDFNNEADTPDNFQSRRPNTSFCFLDIRSPGLGDTAMYLCATSSPRRASDTQYFGPGTRLTVL.

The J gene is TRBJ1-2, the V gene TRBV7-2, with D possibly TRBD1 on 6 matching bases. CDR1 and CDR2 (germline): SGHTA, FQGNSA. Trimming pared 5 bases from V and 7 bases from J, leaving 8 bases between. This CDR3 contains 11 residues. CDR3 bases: TGTGCCAGCAGCGCAGGGGCTGGCTACACCTTC. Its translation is CASSAGAGYTF.

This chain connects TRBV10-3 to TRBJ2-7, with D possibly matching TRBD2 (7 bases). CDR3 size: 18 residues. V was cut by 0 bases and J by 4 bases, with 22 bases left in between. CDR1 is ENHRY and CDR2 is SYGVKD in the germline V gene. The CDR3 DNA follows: TGTGCCATCAGTGAGTCCGGGGGGCGGGAGACTTTTAATTACGAGCAGTACGTC. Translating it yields CAISESGGRETFNYEQYV.

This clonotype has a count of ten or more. The CDR3 DNA reads TGCGCCAGCAGCCAAGACAGGACTAGCGGGAGAGGGCATGAGCAGTTCTTC. Translation gives CASSQDRTSGRGHEQFF. V is TRBV4-1 and J is TRBJ2-1; TRBD2 agrees at 13 bases. Looked up from germline, CDR1 is MGHRA and CDR2 is YSYEKL. The junction had 7 bases not matched to a gene; V was cut back by 0 bases and J by 8 bases. The CDR3 runs to 17 residues.

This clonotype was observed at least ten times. The CDR3 DNA sequence: TGTGCCAGCAGTTTAACGGGCATTCAAGAGACCCAGTACTTC. Its translation: CASSLTGIQETQYF. The chain has TRBV12-3 or TRBV12-4 and TRBJ2-5, with D uncertain. There are 14 residues in the CDR3. V lost 2 bases, J lost 2 bases, and 9 bases lay in between.

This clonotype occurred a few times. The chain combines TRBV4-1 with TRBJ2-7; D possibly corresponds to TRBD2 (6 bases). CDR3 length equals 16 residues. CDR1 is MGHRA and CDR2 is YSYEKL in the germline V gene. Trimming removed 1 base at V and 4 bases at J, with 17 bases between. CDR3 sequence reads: CASSQAPTEGLYEQYF. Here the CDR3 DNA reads TGCGCCAGCAGCCAAGCACCGACTGAGGGACTTTACGAGCAGTACTTC.

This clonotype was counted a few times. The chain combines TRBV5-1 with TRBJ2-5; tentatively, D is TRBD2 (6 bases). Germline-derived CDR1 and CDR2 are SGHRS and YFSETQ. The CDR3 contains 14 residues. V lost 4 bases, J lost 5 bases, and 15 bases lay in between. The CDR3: CASSPASAGETQYF. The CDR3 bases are TGCGCCAGCAGCCCGGCCTCCGCGGGGGAGACCCAGTACTTC.

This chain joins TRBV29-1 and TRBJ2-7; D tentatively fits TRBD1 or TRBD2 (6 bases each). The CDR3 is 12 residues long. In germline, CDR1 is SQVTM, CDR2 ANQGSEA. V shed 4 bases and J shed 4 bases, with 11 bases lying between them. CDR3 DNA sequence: TGCAGCGTTGGGTTAGGGGGGTACGAGCAGTACTTC. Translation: CSVGLGGYEQYF.

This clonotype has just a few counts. Written as DNA, the CDR3 is TGCGCCAGCAGCCTGACAGGGGGTGATGAAAAACTGTTTTTT. Translating gives CASSLTGGDEKLFF. The chain uses TRBV5-1 and TRBJ1-4; 9 bases line up with TRBD1. The germline V gene has CDR1 SGHRS and CDR2 YFSETQ. The CDR3 is 14 residues long. V was clipped by 4 bases and J by 6 bases; unmatched bases: 4.

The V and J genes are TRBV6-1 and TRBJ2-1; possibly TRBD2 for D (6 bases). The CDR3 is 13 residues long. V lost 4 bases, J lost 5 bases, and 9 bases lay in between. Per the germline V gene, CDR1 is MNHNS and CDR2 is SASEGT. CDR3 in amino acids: CASSAGSNNEQFF. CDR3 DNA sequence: TGTGCCAGCAGTGCCGGGAGCAACAATGAGCAGTTCTTC.

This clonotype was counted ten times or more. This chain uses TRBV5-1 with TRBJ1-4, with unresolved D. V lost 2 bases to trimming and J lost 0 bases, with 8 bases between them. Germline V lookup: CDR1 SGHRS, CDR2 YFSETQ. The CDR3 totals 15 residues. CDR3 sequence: CASSFGPATNEKLFF. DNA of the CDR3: TGCGCCAGCAGCTTCGGCCCTGCAACTAATGAAAAACTGTTTTTT. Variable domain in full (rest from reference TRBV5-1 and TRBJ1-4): KAGVTQTPRYLIKTRGQQVTLSCSPISGHRSVSWYQQTPGQGLQFLFEYFSETQRNKGNFPGRFSGRQFSNSRSEMNVSTLELGDSALYLCASSFGPATNEKLFFGSGTQLSVL.

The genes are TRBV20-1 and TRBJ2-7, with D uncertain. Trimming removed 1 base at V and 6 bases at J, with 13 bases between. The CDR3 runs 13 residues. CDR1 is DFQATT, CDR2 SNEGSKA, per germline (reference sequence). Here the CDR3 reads CSARGHRASEQYV. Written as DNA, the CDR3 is TGCAGTGCTAGAGGGCATAGAGCCTCCGAGCAGTACGTC.

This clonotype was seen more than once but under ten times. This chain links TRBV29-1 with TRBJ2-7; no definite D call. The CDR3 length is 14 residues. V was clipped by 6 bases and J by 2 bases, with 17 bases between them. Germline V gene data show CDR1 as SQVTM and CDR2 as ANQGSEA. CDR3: CSVTPQNFAYEQYF. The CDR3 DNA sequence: TGCAGCGTGACGCCTCAGAATTTCGCCTACGAGCAGTACTTC.

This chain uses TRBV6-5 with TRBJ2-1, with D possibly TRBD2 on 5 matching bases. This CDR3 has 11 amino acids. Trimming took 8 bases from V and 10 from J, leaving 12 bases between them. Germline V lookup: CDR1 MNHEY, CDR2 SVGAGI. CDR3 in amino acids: CASRGVGEQFF. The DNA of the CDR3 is TGTGCCAGCCGGGGAGTAGGAGAGCAGTTCTTC.

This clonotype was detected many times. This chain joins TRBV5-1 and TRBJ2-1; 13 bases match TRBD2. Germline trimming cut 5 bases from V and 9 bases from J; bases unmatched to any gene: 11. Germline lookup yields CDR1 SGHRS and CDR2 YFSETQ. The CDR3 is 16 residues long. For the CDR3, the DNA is TGCGCCAGCAGTAGTACAGGACTAGCGGGAGTATCTGAGCAGTTCTTC. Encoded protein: CASSSTGLAGVSEQFF.

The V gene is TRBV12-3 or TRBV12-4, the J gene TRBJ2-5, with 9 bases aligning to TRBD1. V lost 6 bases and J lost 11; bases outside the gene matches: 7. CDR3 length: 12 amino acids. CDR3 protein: CASSRGQGGQYF. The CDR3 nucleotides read TGTGCCAGCAGCCGGGGACAGGGAGGACAGTACTTC.

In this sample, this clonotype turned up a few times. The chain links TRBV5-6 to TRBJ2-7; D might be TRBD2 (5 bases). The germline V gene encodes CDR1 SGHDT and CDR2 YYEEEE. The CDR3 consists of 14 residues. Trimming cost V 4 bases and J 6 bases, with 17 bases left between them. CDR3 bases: TGTGCCAGCAGCGCGCCCGGGGTGGATTTCGAGCAGTACGTC. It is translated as CASSAPGVDFEQYV.

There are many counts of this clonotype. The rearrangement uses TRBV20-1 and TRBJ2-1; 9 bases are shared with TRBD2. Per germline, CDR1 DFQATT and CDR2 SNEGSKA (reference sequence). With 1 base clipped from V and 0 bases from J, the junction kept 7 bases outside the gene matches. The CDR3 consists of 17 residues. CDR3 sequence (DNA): TGCAGTGCTAGAGCCAGAAGACTAGCGGTCTCCTACAATGAGCAGTTCTTC. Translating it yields CSARARRLAVSYNEQFF.

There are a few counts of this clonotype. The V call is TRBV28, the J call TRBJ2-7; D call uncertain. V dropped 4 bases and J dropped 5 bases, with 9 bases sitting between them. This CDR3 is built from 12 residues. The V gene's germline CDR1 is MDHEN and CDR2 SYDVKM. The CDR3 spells CASSSPPDEQYV. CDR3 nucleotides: TGTGCCAGCAGTTCCCCACCCGACGAGCAGTACGTC.

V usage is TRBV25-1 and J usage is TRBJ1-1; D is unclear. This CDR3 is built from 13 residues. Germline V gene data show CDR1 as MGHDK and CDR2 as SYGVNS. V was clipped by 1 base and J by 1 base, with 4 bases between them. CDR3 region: CASSEWRNTEAFF. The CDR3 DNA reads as TGTGCCAGCAGTGAATGGAGGAACACTGAAGCTTTCTTT.